This passage covers 24 T cell receptor beta chains from one sample sequenced in a study of T cells after yellow fever vaccination. TCRdb itself ran the 5' RACE reads through MiXCR, one entry per CDR3 protein. Of over 100,000 distinct CDR3 sequences detected, under 9% appear once; the ten largest clones hold approximately 24%. This sample comprised CD8+ T cells sorted from PBMCs, obtained 45 days after the yellow fever booster vaccination. The receptors shown here come from a man aged 25 to 40 who received the YFV17D yellow fever vaccine.

DNA of the CDR3: TGTCCCCCCCGGACTCCCCTCTCCTACAATGAGCAGTTCTTC. Its translation is CPPRTPLSYNEQFF. The chain links TRBV12-3 or TRBV12-4 to TRBJ2-1; weak D call: TRBD2 (5 bases). CDR3 length equals 14 residues.

This clonotype was detected many times. The chain employs TRBV11-2 and TRBJ2-3; TRBD2 matches at 8 bases. The CDR3 length is 17 residues. V gave up 0 bases and J gave up 4 bases; unmatched junction bases: 9. Per germline, CDR1 SGHAT and CDR2 FQNNGV. The CDR3 DNA is TGTGCCAGCAGCTTAGAGTTCGCGGGAGGACCCTCAGATACGCAGTATTTT. It translates to CASSLEFAGGPSDTQYF.

This clonotype appeared many times. The chain recombines TRBV7-9 with TRBJ2-7, with D possibly being TRBD1 (6 bases). Deletions cut 3 bases from V and 5 bases from J, with 14 bases between. The CDR3 spans 14 residues. Germline CDR1 and CDR2: SEHNR and FQNEAQ (reference sequence). The CDR3 here is CASSFAGARNEQYF. Written as DNA, the CDR3 is TGTGCCAGCAGCTTCGCAGGGGCCCGCAACGAGCAGTACTTC.

The DNA for the CDR3 is TGCGCCAGCAGCCAGGGAGCGGGAGGGGTAGAGACCCAGTACTTC. This sequence encodes CASSQGAGGVETQYF. This chain links TRBV4-3 with TRBJ2-5; 10 bases are a match to TRBD2. The CDR3 consists of 15 residues. The V gene end was trimmed by 3 bases and the J gene end by 4 bases; junction bases not matched to a gene: 5. From germline, CDR1 is LGHNA and CDR2 YSLEER.

The chain is built from TRBV12-3 or TRBV12-4 and TRBJ2-3; D call uncertain. V dropped 5 bases and J dropped 0 bases, with 6 bases sitting between them. The CDR3 has 13 amino acids. This CDR3 reads CASSRLSTDTQYF. The CDR3 DNA reads TGTGCCAGCAGTCGATTAAGCACAGATACGCAGTATTTT.

Ten or more counts support this clonotype. The chain joins TRBV4-3 to TRBJ2-3, with no clear D. V lost 1 base and J lost 6, with 11 bases in between. This CDR3 is 14 amino acids long. Germline V CDR1 and CDR2: LGHNA, YSLEER. This CDR3 reads CASSQGEVLDTQYF. Here the CDR3 DNA reads TGCGCCAGCAGCCAAGGAGAAGTCCTCGATACGCAGTATTTT.

Ten or more counts support this clonotype. The rearrangement uses TRBV20-1 and TRBJ2-3; 9 bases fit TRBD2. Germline V lookup: CDR1 DFQATT, CDR2 SNEGSKA (reference sequence). V shed 6 bases and J 4 bases; nucleotides not matched to a gene: 5. CDR3 length: 13 amino acids. This CDR3 reads CSAKIAGADTQYF. The CDR3 nucleotides read TGCAGTGCAAAAATAGCGGGAGCAGATACGCAGTATTTT.

Ten or more counts support this clonotype. The V call is TRBV4-3, the J call TRBJ2-7; D is perhaps TRBD2 (6 bases). This CDR3 contains 15 residues. The ends were cut back, 1 base at V and 7 bases at J, with 17 bases in the middle. Looked up from germline, CDR1 is LGHNA and CDR2 is YSLEER. The CDR3 sequence: CASSQVDAGGKEQYF. CDR3 nucleotides: TGCGCCAGCAGCCAAGTAGACGCTGGGGGGAAGGAGCAGTACTTC.

Only a few counts were recorded for this clonotype. The chain links TRBV7-2 to TRBJ1-3, with a possible D match to TRBD1 (6 bases). Trimming removed 1 base from V and 1 base from J, with 11 bases in between. Per the germline V gene, CDR1 is SGHTA and CDR2 is FQGNSA. CDR3 length: 16 residues. In nucleotides, the CDR3 is TGTGCCAGCAGCTTAGTTGAGGACAGTTCTGGAAACACCATATATTTT. Translating gives CASSLVEDSSGNTIYF.

The sample holds many counts of this clonotype. The chain combines TRBV20-1 with TRBJ2-2, with 9 nucleotides matching TRBD2. The CDR3 covers 13 residues. Germline lookup yields CDR1 DFQATT and CDR2 SNEGSKA (reference sequence). The ends lost 3 bases at V and 7 bases at J; junction bases unmatched: 3. This CDR3 is CSASSGRFGELFF. CDR3 sequence (DNA): TGCAGTGCTAGTAGCGGGAGATTCGGGGAGCTGTTTTTT.

The chain links TRBV28 to TRBJ2-1; D may be TRBD2 (7 bases). The CDR3 has 13 amino acids. The V gene's germline CDR1 is MDHEN and CDR2 SYDVKM. The V end lost 10 bases, the J end lost 8 bases, and 18 bases lay between the germline ends. The CDR3 here is CAIAPGGLDEQFF. In nucleotides, the CDR3 is TGTGCCATCGCCCCGGGGGGCCTCGATGAGCAGTTCTTC.

In this sample, this clonotype turned up many times. The chain has TRBV15 and TRBJ1-4; D might be TRBD1 (5 bases). Germline assignment: CDR1 LNHNV and CDR2 YYDKDF (reference sequence). V lost 3 bases and J 8 bases, leaving 10 bases between the germline ends. The CDR3 is made up of 13 amino acids. The CDR3 sequence is CATSSGGREKLFF. CDR3 bases: TGTGCCACCAGCAGCGGGGGTAGAGAAAAACTGTTTTTT.

This clonotype was counted at least ten times. The CDR3 nucleotides are TGTGCCAGCAGTCACGGGAGCTCTGGAAACACCATATATTTT. Translation: CASSHGSSGNTIYF. The rearrangement links TRBV12-3 or TRBV12-4 to TRBJ1-3, with unresolved D. This CDR3 contains 14 residues. The V end lost 5 bases, the J end lost 0 bases, and 8 bases lay between the germline ends.

This clonotype was counted only a few times. For the CDR3, the DNA is TGTGCCAGCAGCTCGACTAGCGGGGGAACCTACGAGCAGTACTTC. Its protein is CASSSTSGGTYEQYF. The chain has TRBV5-6 and TRBJ2-7, with TRBD2 matching 12 bases. This CDR3 has 15 amino acids. V trimming: 3 bases; J trimming: 2 bases; junction bases outside the gene matches: 3. Germline assignment: CDR1 SGHDT and CDR2 YYEEEE.

V usage is TRBV7-2 and J usage is TRBJ1-5; TRBD1 matches at 7 bases. V was pared by 5 bases and J by 6 bases, with 7 bases of the junction left unmatched. The CDR3 has 14 residues. Looked up from germline, CDR1 is SGHTA and CDR2 is FQGNSA. The CDR3 DNA follows: TGTGCCAGCAGCACGACAGGGATGGGTCAGCCCCAGCATTTT. It translates to CASSTTGMGQPQHF. Full variable domain (missing parts from reference TRBV7-2 and TRBJ1-5): GAGVSQSPSNKVTEKGKDVELRCDPISGHTALYWYRQSLGQGLEFLIYFQGNSAPDKSGLPSDRFSAERTGGSVSTLTIQRTQQEDSAVYLCASSTTGMGQPQHFGDGTRLSIL.

This clonotype has a count of ten or more. The chain has TRBV6-5 and TRBJ2-7, with TRBD1 identical over 11 bases. V lost 4 bases to trimming and J lost 4 bases; unmatched junction nucleotides: 6. CDR3 length: 15 amino acids. The germline V gene encodes CDR1 MNHEY and CDR2 SVGAGI. The CDR3 here is CASSFRDRGFYEQYF. CDR3 bases: TGTGCCAGCAGTTTTCGGGACAGGGGGTTTTACGAGCAGTACTTC.

This clonotype was observed at least ten times. The chain carries TRBV6-1 and TRBJ1-2; D remains ambiguous. V gave up 2 bases and J gave up 6 bases, with 16 bases separating them. Germline V gives CDR1 MNHNS, CDR2 SASEGT. The CDR3 sequence is 15 residues long. CDR3 residues: CASSESEGPGDGYTF. In nucleotides, the CDR3 is TGTGCCAGCAGTGAATCCGAAGGGCCGGGAGATGGCTACACCTTC.

The rearrangement joins TRBV20-1 to TRBJ2-7; no firm D call. Germline CDR1 is DFQATT and CDR2 is SNEGSKA (reference sequence). Trimming removed 0 bases at V and 2 bases at J, with 8 bases between. The CDR3 extends over 13 amino acids. In DNA, the CDR3 is TGCAGTGCTAGAGACAGTATCACCTACGAGCAGTACTTC. Its translation: CSARDSITYEQYF.

The sample holds a few counts of this clonotype. This rearrangement joins TRBV10-3 to TRBJ2-7; 9 nucleotides agree with TRBD2. Germline-derived CDR1 and CDR2 are ENHRY and SYGVKD. V lost 0 bases and J lost 7; bases outside the gene matches: 10. The CDR3 runs to 16 residues. The DNA for the CDR3 is TGTGCCATCAGTGAGTCGGAGCGGGAGGTCCGCTGGGAGCAGTACTTC. Translated: CAISESEREVRWEQYF.

This clonotype was observed a single time. A much larger clonotype is one base distant, so this may be a read error. J is TRBJ2-1 and V is TRBV29-1; TRBD2 matches 7 bases. Germline loops: CDR1 SQVTM, CDR2 ANQGSEA. Germline trimming cut 5 bases from V and 6 bases from J; bases unmatched to any gene: 7. The length of the CDR3 is 13 residues. The CDR3 region has the DNA TGCAGCGTTCGGGCTAGCGGACCCAATGAGCAGTTCTTC. This codes for CSVRASGPNEQFF.

This clonotype was detected many times. The chain uses TRBV4-3 and TRBJ2-3, with D perhaps TRBD1 (6 bases). The germline CDR1 and CDR2 sequences are LGHNA and YSLEER. V lost 0 bases and J 7 bases, leaving 11 bases between the germline ends. CDR3 length: 14 residues. CDR3 in DNA: TGCGCCAGCAGCCAAGAAGGGCAGGGGTATACGCAGTATTTT. It yields the protein CASSQEGQGYTQYF.

This chain links TRBV12-3 or TRBV12-4 with TRBJ2-1; 8 bases fit TRBD2. CDR3 length: 19 residues. V lost 3 bases to trimming and J lost 3 bases; unmatched junction nucleotides: 16. The CDR3: CASSFRREALGLDYNEQFF. The CDR3 nucleotides read TGTGCCAGCAGTTTCCGGCGGGAGGCCCTCGGACTGGACTACAATGAGCAGTTCTTC.

This clonotype was recorded at least ten times. V is TRBV4-3 and J is TRBJ2-1; 8 nucleotides match TRBD2. Trimming took 0 bases from V and 0 from J; bases not matched to a gene: 4. CDR1 is LGHNA and CDR2 is YSLEER in the germline V gene. The CDR3 is 17 residues long. As DNA, the CDR3 is TGCGCCAGCAGCCAAGATCCCAGCGGGAGCTCCTACAATGAGCAGTTCTTC. It encodes CASSQDPSGSSYNEQFF.

At least ten counts were recorded for this clonotype. The V and J genes are TRBV27 and TRBJ2-1; 15 bases are shared with TRBD2. CDR3 length equals 20 residues. Germline CDR1 MNHEY, CDR2 SMNVEV (reference sequence). With 6 bases clipped from V and 2 bases from J, the junction kept 14 bases outside the gene matches. Here the CDR3 DNA reads TGTGCCAGCAGAGCCTATCCGGGACTAGCGGGAGGATTCGCCTACAATGAGCAGTTCTTC. As protein: CASRAYPGLAGGFAYNEQFF.